The text below deals with one T cell receptor (beta chain). This sample stems from a study of blood T cell repertoires in COVID-19. Study as a whole: The United States, Italy and Spain provided the acute and convalescent COVID-19 samples. T cells, B-cell-depleted T cells, or PBMCs provided the cDNA or gDNA that served as material.

Libraries were prepared by immunoSEQ multiplex PCR; TCRdb keeps only in-frame clonotypes and omits some of them. The sample includes some 90,000 clones, around 85% of them seen just once. V was pared by 7 bases and J by 6 bases, with 17 bases of the junction left unmatched. CDR3 length equals 17 residues. Per germline, CDR1 LNHDA and CDR2 SQIVND (reference sequence). The sample was peripheral blood. V and J are TRBV19 and TRBJ2-1; TRBD2 agrees at 8 bases. The source is a man aged 55 to 70 with acute or convalescent COVID-19. DNA for the CDR3: TGTGCCAGTATTAGTCTGACCGGGGCTAGCGGGCGCAATGAGCAGTTCTTC. Amino acid sequence: CASISLTGASGRNEQFF.